Here is one TCR beta chain with its context. The data belong to a study of blood T cell repertoires in COVID-19. Whole-study context: T cells, B-cell-depleted T cells, or PBMCs supplied cDNA or gDNA.

Participant ages covered about 18 to 89 years across 25 or so US areas. Self-reported history from a screening survey and questionnaire set each donor's cohort. Libraries were prepared by immunoSEQ multiplex PCR; TCRdb keeps only in-frame clonotypes and omits some of them. The sample carries fewer than 350,000 clones, around 90% recorded once. The specimen sequenced was PBMCs or T cells enriched from blood (not recorded which). This clonotype was obtained from a woman in her sixties or seventies in a cohort exposed to, infected with or recovered from COVID-19 (not recorded which).

Written as DNA, the CDR3 is TGTGCCAGCAGTCCCGGACAGGGAGGTAACTATGGCTACACCTTC. It is translated as CASSPGQGGNYGYTF. This rearrangement joins TRBV28 to TRBJ1-2; 8 positions agree with TRBD1. V shed 5 bases, J shed 1 base, and the junction held 6 bases outside the gene matches. In germline, CDR1 is MDHEN, CDR2 SYDVKM. The CDR3 length is 15 residues.